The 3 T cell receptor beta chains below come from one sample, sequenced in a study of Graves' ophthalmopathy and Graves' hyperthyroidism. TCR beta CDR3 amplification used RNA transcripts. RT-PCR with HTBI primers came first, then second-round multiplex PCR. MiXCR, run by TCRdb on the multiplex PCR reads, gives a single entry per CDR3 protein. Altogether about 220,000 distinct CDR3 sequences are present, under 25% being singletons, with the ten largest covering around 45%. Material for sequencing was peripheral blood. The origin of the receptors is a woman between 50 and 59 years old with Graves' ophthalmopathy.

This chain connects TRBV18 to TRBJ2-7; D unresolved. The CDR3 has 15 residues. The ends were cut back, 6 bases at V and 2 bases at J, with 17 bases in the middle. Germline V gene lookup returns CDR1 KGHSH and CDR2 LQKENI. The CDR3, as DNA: TGTGCCAGCTCCTTACGAGAAGGGTTCACCTACGAGCAGTACTTC. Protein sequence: CASSLREGFTYEQYF. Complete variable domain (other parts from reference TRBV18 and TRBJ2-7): NAGVMQNPRHLVRRRGQEARLRCSPMKGHSHVYWYRQLPEEGLKFMVYLQKENIIDESGMPKERFSAEFPKEGPSILRIQQVVRGDSAAYFCASSLREGFTYEQYFGPGTRLTVT.

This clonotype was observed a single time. The CDR3 DNA is TGTGCCAGCAGTTTAGCCACAGTGTACACTGAAGCTTTCTTT. It encodes CASSLATVYTEAFF. V usage is TRBV12-3 or TRBV12-4 and J usage is TRBJ1-1; D call uncertain. The CDR3 runs to 14 residues. The V end was cut by 0 bases, the J end by 3 bases, with 8 bases between.

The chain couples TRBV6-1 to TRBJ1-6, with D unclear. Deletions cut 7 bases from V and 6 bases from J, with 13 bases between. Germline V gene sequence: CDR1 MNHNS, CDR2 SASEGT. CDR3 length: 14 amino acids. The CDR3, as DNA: TGTGCCAGCATCCATGGCCAGGCTAATTCACCCCTCCACTTT. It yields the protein CASIHGQANSPLHF.